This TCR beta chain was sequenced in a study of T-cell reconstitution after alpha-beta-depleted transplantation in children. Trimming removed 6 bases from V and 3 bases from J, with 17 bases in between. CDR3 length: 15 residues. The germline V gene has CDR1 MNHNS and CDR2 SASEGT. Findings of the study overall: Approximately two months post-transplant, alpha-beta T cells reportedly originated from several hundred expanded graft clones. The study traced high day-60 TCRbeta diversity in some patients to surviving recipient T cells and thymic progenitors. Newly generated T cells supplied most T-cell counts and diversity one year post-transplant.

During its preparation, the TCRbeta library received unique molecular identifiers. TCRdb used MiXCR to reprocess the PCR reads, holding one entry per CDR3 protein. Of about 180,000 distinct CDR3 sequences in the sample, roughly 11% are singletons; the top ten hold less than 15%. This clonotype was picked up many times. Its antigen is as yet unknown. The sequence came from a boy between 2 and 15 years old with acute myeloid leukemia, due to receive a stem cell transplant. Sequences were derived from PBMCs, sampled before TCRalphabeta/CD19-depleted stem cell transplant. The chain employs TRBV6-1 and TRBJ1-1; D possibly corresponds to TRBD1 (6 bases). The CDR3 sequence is CASSRTARWDTEAFF. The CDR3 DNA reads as TGTGCCAGCAGCAGGACAGCTCGGTGGGACACTGAAGCTTTCTTT.